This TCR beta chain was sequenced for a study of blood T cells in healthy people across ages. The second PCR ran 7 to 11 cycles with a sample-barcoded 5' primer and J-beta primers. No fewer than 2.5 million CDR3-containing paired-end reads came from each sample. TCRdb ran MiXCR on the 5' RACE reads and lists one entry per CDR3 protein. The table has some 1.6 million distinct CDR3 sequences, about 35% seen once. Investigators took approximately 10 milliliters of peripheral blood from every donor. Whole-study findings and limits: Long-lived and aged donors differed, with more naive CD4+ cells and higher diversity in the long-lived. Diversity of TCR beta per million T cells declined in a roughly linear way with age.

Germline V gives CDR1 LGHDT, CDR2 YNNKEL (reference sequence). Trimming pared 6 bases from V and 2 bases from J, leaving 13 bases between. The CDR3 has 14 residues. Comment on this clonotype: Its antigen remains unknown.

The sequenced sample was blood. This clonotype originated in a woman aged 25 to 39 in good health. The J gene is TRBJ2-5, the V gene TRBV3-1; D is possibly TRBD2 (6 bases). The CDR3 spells CASRPHGGQETQYF. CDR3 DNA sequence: TGTGCCAGCAGGCCTCACGGGGGACAAGAGACCCAGTACTTC.